This T cell receptor (beta chain) derives from a study of T-cell memory formation after mild COVID-19. In the case of this clonotype: Its antigen is not identified.

The study's findings and limits: The CD4+ clones that contracted clustered mainly within CM and EM, and the CD8+ clones concentrated in EMRA. Contracting clones from day 15 to 85 had balanced CD4/CD8; later expanders favoured CD4+.

Germline V gene sequence: CDR1 DFQATT, CDR2 SNEGSKA (reference sequence). V was shortened by 4 bases and J by 3 bases, with 12 bases between the two germline ends. This CDR3 comprises 14 residues. MiXCR, applied by TCRdb to the 5' RACE reads, yields one record per CDR3 protein. Counted here are approximately 440,000 distinct CDR3 sequences, 15% to 20% occurring once; the ten biggest clones make up more than 8%. The TCR comes from an adult woman who had mild COVID-19 (a few samples of this study predate the infection). Cell type and time point are not known. Sequenced input: PBMCs or a T cell subset sorted from them (not recorded which). The V and J genes are TRBV20-1 and TRBJ2-2; maybe TRBD2 (6 bases). CDR3 nucleotides: TGCAGTGCTAAAAACAGGAGGGACACCGGGGAGCTGTTTTTT. Its protein product is CSAKNRRDTGELFF.